The rows below give T cell receptor beta chains drawn from one sample of a study of blood T cells in healthy people across ages. From the 5' RACE reads, TCRdb called clonotypes with MiXCR, one entry per CDR3 protein. Of around 1.5 million distinct CDR3 sequences in the sample, about 40% were seen once. The sample comprised blood. The receptors shown here come from a woman younger than 30 in good health. CDR3s include the opening cysteine and the closing phenylalanine or tryptophan. D genes are given only for firm matches. Clone size is shown for a subset of rows, as once, few, many or a class of expanded clone.

d_gene: NA; v_gene: TRBV20-1; j_gene: TRBJ2-5; abundance: NA; CDR3aa: CSANLGNEQYF; CDR3nt: TGCAGTGCTAATCTCGGCAATGAGCAGTACTTC
d_gene: TRBD1; v_gene: TRBV28; j_gene: TRBJ2-7; abundance: many; CDR3aa: CASSDPGQVYYEQYF; CDR3nt: TGTGCCAGCAGTGACCCGGGACAGGTCTACTACGAGCAGTACTTC
d_gene: NA; v_gene: TRBV20-1; j_gene: TRBJ1-6; abundance: NA; CDR3aa: CSASVSNSPLHF; CDR3nt: TGCAGTGCTAGCGTCTCAAATTCACCCCTCCACTTT
d_gene: NA; v_gene: TRBV29-1; j_gene: TRBJ2-7; abundance: few; CDR3aa: CSGADGGYEQYF; CDR3nt: TGCAGTGGGGCCGACGGCGGCTACGAGCAGTACTTC
d_gene: NA; v_gene: TRBV27; j_gene: TRBJ1-4; abundance: NA; CDR3aa: CASSLSRMEKLFF; CDR3nt: TGTGCCAGCAGTTTAAGCAGGATGGAAAAACTGTTTTTT
d_gene: NA; v_gene: TRBV30; j_gene: TRBJ2-5; abundance: NA; CDR3aa: CAWSVLNEQYF; CDR3nt: TGTGCCTGGAGTGTACTCAATGAGCAGTACTTC
d_gene: TRBD1; v_gene: TRBV12-3/TRBV12-4; j_gene: TRBJ2-7; abundance: NA; CDR3aa: CASRSTGLSYEQYF; CDR3nt: TGTGCCAGCAGATCGACAGGGCTGTCCTACGAGCAGTACTTC
d_gene: NA; v_gene: TRBV30; j_gene: TRBJ2-3; abundance: NA; CDR3aa: CAWRPQTSTDTQYF; CDR3nt: TGTGCCTGGAGGCCCCAGACTAGCACAGATACGCAGTATTTT
d_gene: NA; v_gene: TRBV12-3/TRBV12-4; j_gene: TRBJ2-7; abundance: NA; CDR3aa: CASSWGTDKSYF; CDR3nt: TGTGCCAGCAGTTGGGGGACCGATAAATCGTACTTC
d_gene: TRBD2; v_gene: TRBV12-3/TRBV12-4; j_gene: TRBJ2-5; abundance: NA; CDR3aa: CASSLTSGGRPSQETQYF; CDR3nt: TGTGCCAGCAGTTTAACTAGCGGGGGGCGCCCTTCCCAAGAGACCCAGTACTTC
d_gene: NA; v_gene: TRBV20-1; j_gene: TRBJ1-1; abundance: many; CDR3aa: CSARDQGLAEAFF; CDR3nt: TGCAGTGCTAGAGATCAGGGGCTCGCTGAAGCTTTCTTT